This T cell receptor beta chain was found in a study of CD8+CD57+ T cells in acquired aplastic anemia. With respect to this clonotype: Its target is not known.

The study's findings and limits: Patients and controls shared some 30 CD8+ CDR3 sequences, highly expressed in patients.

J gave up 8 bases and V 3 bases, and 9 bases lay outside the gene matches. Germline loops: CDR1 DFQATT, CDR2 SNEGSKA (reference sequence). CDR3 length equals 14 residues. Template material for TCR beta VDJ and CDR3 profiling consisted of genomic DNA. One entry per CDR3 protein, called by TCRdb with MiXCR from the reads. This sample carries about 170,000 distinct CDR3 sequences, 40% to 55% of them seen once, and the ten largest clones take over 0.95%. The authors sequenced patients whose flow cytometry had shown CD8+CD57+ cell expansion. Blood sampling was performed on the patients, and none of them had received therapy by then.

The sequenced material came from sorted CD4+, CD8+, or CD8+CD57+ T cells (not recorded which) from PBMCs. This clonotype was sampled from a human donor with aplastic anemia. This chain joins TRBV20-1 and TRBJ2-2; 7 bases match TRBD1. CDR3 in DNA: TGCAGTGCTAGTTCGGGACAGAACTTAGGGGAGCTGTTTTTT. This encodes CSASSGQNLGELFF.